This T cell receptor (beta chain) was observed in a study of T cell responses to AZD1222 COVID-19 vaccine. Germline CDR1 SGHRS, CDR2 YFSETQ. The CDR3 is 16 amino acids. After removal of 0 bases from V and 2 bases from J, the junction contained 4 bases not matched to a gene. Generated by immunoSEQ multiplex PCR, the TCRdb table keeps only in-frame clones and is missing some. The sample shows 80,000 or so clones, approximately 90% of them seen only once. The specimen comprised peripheral blood, sampled on day 0 of AZD1222 vaccination. This TCR came from an adult in good health. The chain links TRBV5-1 to TRBJ1-3, with 8 bases matching TRBD1. The CDR3 loop is CASSLEGTGAGNTIYF. CDR3 coding DNA: TGCGCCAGCAGCTTGGAAGGGACAGGCGCTGGAAACACCATATATTTT.